One sample yielded the 12 T cell receptor beta chains listed below, sequenced in a study of T cells in Graves' hyperthyroidism and ophthalmopathy. TCR beta CDR3 region amplification was performed from RNA transcripts. During a first-round RT-PCR of the TCR CDR3, the HTBI primer set was used. TCRdb processed the multiplex PCR reads anew with MiXCR; each CDR3 protein has one entry. This sample has fewer than 750,000 distinct CDR3 sequences; 14% to 15% occur once, and the top ten carry over 3.5%. Sequencing was carried out using blood. Receptors were obtained from a middle-aged woman with Graves' ophthalmopathy.

This chain joins TRBV2 and TRBJ2-5; possible D gene TRBD2, 6 bases. The V end was cut by 7 bases, the J end by 1 base, with 13 bases between. The V gene's germline CDR1 is SNHLY and CDR2 FYNNEI. This CDR3 is built from 14 residues. CDR3 in DNA: TGTGCCAGCAACAGAGGGACTCTCCAAGAGACCCAGTACTTC. It yields the protein CASNRGTLQETQYF.

This clonotype was seen ten or more times. The chain recombines TRBV10-3 with TRBJ2-2, with a possible D match to TRBD2 (6 bases). This CDR3 has 17 residues. The ends were cut back, 2 bases at V and 1 base at J, with 14 bases in the middle. CDR1 and CDR2 from the germline V gene are ENHRY and SYGVKD. The DNA for the CDR3 is TGTGCCATCAGTGAGGCTCCTTCTAGCGAGAACACCGGGGAGCTGTTTTTT. It specifies CAISEAPSSENTGELFF.

In the case of this clonotype: A read error may explain this, as a much larger clone is one base away. The conserved phenylalanine or tryptophan is not found at the CDR3 terminus, so this likely reflects a read error. The V call is TRBV7-3, the J call TRBJ2-7, with 9 bases that match TRBD2. The J segment lost 0 bases and the V segment lost 5 bases, leaving 5 bases of the junction unmatched. The CDR3 consists of 15 residues. Per germline, CDR1 SGHTA and CDR2 FQGTGA. The CDR3 DNA reads TGTGCCAGCAGCGAGAGCGGGGGGAGCTCCTACGAGCAGTACTCC. Protein product: CASSESGGSSYEQYS.

The V and J genes are TRBV20-1 and TRBJ2-3; D is perhaps TRBD1 (5 bases). This CDR3 is 16 amino acids long. The V gene's germline CDR1 is DFQATT and CDR2 SNEGSKA (reference sequence). With 2 bases removed from V and 2 bases from J, the gap between germline ends came to 17 bases. CDR3 sequence: CSARSRAPITTDTQYF. The CDR3 DNA sequence: TGCAGTGCTAGATCCAGGGCCCCTATTACCACAGATACGCAGTATTTT.

The chain combines TRBV5-6 with TRBJ2-1; maybe TRBD1 (6 bases). The CDR3 runs 15 residues. Germline CDR1 reads SGHDT; CDR2 reads YYEEEE. Trimming left V 0 bases short and J 7 bases short, with 14 bases between. The CDR3 sequence: CASSLGGGLVNEQFF. In DNA, the CDR3 is TGTGCCAGCAGCTTGGGTGGGGGCCTTGTGAATGAGCAGTTCTTC.

V usage is TRBV6-2 or TRBV6-3 and J usage is TRBJ2-5; 12 bases agree with TRBD2. The CDR3 covers 19 residues. Unmatched junction bases numbered 9, after V lost 0 bases and J lost 1 base. Looked up from germline, CDR1 is MNHEY and CDR2 is SVGEGT. The CDR3 coding sequence is TGTGCCAGCAGTTACTCGAAGCTAGCGGGAGGGCACTTCCAAGAGACCCAGTACTTC. Translation gives CASSYSKLAGGHFQETQYF.

The chain joins TRBV10-3 to TRBJ2-5, with 9 bases lining up with TRBD2. This CDR3 comprises 18 residues. J gave up 1 base and V 3 bases, and 12 bases lay outside the gene matches. Germline V gives CDR1 ENHRY, CDR2 SYGVKD. The CDR3 spells CAISEIAGDPSPQETQYF. In DNA, the CDR3 is TGTGCCATCAGTGAAATAGCGGGAGACCCATCCCCCCAAGAGACCCAGTACTTC.

This rearrangement joins TRBV10-2 to TRBJ2-7; D gene ambiguous. Per germline, CDR1 WSHSY and CDR2 SAAADI. The CDR3 is made up of 14 amino acids. V shed 0 bases and J shed 5 bases, with 11 bases lying between them. DNA of the CDR3: TGCGCCAGCAGTGAGTCCTCAATGGCCCACGAGCAGTACTTC. The encoded protein is CASSESSMAHEQYF.

In its sample, this clonotype was seen once. V is TRBV7-2 and J is TRBJ1-5; a possible D gene is TRBD1 (6 bases). The germline CDR1 and CDR2 sequences are SGHTA and FQGNSA. V dropped 5 bases and J dropped 4 bases, with 12 bases sitting between them. This CDR3 is built from 14 residues. The CDR3 nucleotides are TGTGCCAGCAGCCAAGCGGGGGCTAATCAGCCCCAGCATTTT. Translated: CASSQAGANQPQHF.

In its sample, this clonotype was seen many times. The rearrangement links TRBV15 to TRBJ2-5; D ambiguous. The CDR3 spans 14 residues. Germline V lookup: CDR1 LNHNV, CDR2 YYDKDF (reference sequence). The V and J ends lost 5 bases and 5 bases respectively, with 15 bases between them. The CDR3 DNA follows: TGTGCCACCAGCTCTCTGGGCTTTGCGGAGACCCAGTACTTC. Translation gives CATSSLGFAETQYF.

This clonotype was recorded a few times. The chain recombines TRBV7-2 with TRBJ1-3, with D unresolved. V was trimmed by 6 bases and J by 0 bases, leaving 9 bases between them. The CDR3 loop spans 14 amino acids. CDR1 is SGHTA and CDR2 is FQGNSA in the germline V gene. The CDR3 reads CASRRAHSGNTIYF. Written as DNA, the CDR3 is TGTGCCAGCAGGCGTGCCCACTCTGGAAACACCATATATTTT.

The chain recombines TRBV19 with TRBJ1-5, with D hard to call. Trimming stripped 4 bases from V and 5 bases from J, with 9 bases between. Germline V gene sequence: CDR1 LNHDA, CDR2 SQIVND (reference sequence). The CDR3 contains 13 residues. CDR3 sequence (DNA): TGTGCCAGTAGTACACAAGTATATCAGCCCCAGCATTTT. It is translated as CASSTQVYQPQHF.